This T cell receptor (beta chain) was identified in a study of blood T cell repertoires in COVID-19. Study-wide context: The study drew acute and convalescent COVID-19 samples from the United States, Italy and Spain. PBMCs, B-cell-depleted T cells, or T cells provided the cDNA or gDNA that made up the material.

How the authors handled the data: How many nucleated cells were present was estimated from reference gene primer amplification. Profiling relied on immunoSEQ multiplex PCR, and the TCRdb table lists in-frame clones only, not all of them. V and J calls and clone size are copied from that table; D and trimming were computed from the DNA. The sample records 150,000 to 200,000 clones, approximately 86% being singletons. This receptor was taken from a man between 60 and 70 years old with acute or convalescent COVID-19. Sequencing was done on a sample of peripheral blood.

Written as DNA, the CDR3 is TGCGCCAGCAGCCAAGGACCTAGGGGGAGTGCGCCCGGGGAGCTGTTTTTT. Residues: CASSQGPRGSAPGELFF. This sequence joins TRBV4-1 and TRBJ2-2; TRBD1 is a possible D gene (6 bases). V was cut by 1 base and J by 6 bases, with 18 bases left in between. Per the germline V gene, CDR1 is MGHRA and CDR2 is YSYEKL. The CDR3 extends over 17 amino acids.